The clone carrying this T cell receptor beta chain has ten or more counts. Its antigen is still unknown. The record originates from a study of blood T cells in healthy people across ages. The use of a sample-barcoded 5' primer and a J-beta primer mix characterized a second PCR of roughly 7 to 12 cycles. A template-switch adaptor that had 12 random nucleotides put a tag on each cDNA molecule. One entry per CDR3 protein results from TCRdb running MiXCR on the 5' RACE reads. In the table there are 1.5 million to 2 million distinct CDR3 sequences, around 42% of which are singletons. The germline CDR1 and CDR2 sequences are SGDLS and YYNGEE. J was trimmed by 6 bases and V by 4 bases; bases with no gene match: 2. The CDR3 sequence is 13 residues long. Study-level results: Investigators viewed diversity estimates from one million T cells as underestimates, the study reported. A greater number of naive CD4+ cells and higher diversity distinguished long-lived donors from aged donors.

The chain is built from TRBV9 and TRBJ2-1; the match to TRBD2 covers 9 bases. This TCR came from a human donor in good health. The sample taken for sequencing was blood. The CDR3 protein is CASSQLAGNEQFF. As DNA, the CDR3 is TGTGCCAGCAGCCAACTAGCGGGCAATGAGCAGTTCTTC.